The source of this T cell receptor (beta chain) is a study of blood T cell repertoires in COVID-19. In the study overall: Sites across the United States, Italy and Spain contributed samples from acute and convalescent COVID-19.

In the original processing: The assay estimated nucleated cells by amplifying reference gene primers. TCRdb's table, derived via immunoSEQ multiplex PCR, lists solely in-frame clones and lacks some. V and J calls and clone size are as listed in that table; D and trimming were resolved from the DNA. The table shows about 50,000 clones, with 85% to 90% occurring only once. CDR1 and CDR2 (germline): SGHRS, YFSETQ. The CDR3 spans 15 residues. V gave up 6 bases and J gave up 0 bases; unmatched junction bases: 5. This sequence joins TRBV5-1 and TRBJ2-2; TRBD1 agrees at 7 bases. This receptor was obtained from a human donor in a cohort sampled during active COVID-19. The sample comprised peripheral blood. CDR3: CASTLQGPNTGELFF. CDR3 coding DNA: TGCGCCAGCACCCTACAGGGGCCGAACACCGGGGAGCTGTTTTTT. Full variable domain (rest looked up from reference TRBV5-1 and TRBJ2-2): KAGVTQTPRYLIKTRGQQVTLSCSPISGHRSVSWYQQTPGQGLQFLFEYFSETQRNKGNFPGRFSGRQFSNSRSEMNVSTLELGDSALYLCASTLQGPNTGELFFGEGSRLTVL.